This TCR beta chain comes out of a study of Graves' ophthalmopathy and Graves' hyperthyroidism. Study results and limitations: Separation of ophthalmopathy from stable hyperthyroidism was achieved by a 13-signature model, at around 90% sensitivity and 81.08% specificity.

A remark on this clonotype: Antigen unknown.

PBMCs had their origin in fresh peripheral blood (over 8.5 ml). From RNA, the CDR3 regions of TCR beta chains were amplified and sequenced. The authors performed first-round RT-PCR with HTBI primers and then a second-round multiplex PCR. One entry per CDR3 protein results from TCRdb running MiXCR on the multiplex PCR reads. The profile shows some 750,000 distinct CDR3 sequences, around 40% of them singletons. The sequenced sample was peripheral blood. The sequence was obtained from an adult man with Graves' ophthalmopathy.

CDR3 region: CASTPAREEYGYTF. CDR3 in DNA: TGTGCCAGCACCCCAGCGCGGGAAGAATATGGCTACACCTTC. The V call is TRBV10-3, the J call TRBJ1-2; D gene uncertain. The germline CDR1 and CDR2 sequences are ENHRY and SYGVKD. V was cut by 10 bases and J by 5 bases, with 20 bases left in between. There are 14 residues in the CDR3.